One and the same sample provided the 6 T cell receptor beta chains below, sequenced in a study of spatial heterogeneity in lung cancer. TCRdb analysed the 5' RACE reads with MiXCR anew, one entry per CDR3 protein. The sample has more than 80,000 distinct CDR3 sequences; approximately 12% are singletons. Sample time point: sample taken at primary tumor resection. Sequencing covered unsorted whole RNA taken from tumor, nontumor lung or frozen PBMC. The specimen was PBMCs, collected at surgery. The receptors were gathered from a male donor with early-stage non-small cell lung cancer.

This clonotype was counted only a few times. V is TRBV6-6 and J is TRBJ1-4; D might be TRBD1 (6 bases). Trimming took off 6 bases at V and 6 bases at J, with 17 bases between the two ends. This CDR3 has 15 amino acids. Germline V gene data show CDR1 as MNHNY and CDR2 as SVGAGI (reference sequence). Written as DNA, the CDR3 is TGTGCCAGCAGGGGAACCGGGACACGGGATGAAAAACTGTTTTTT. Residues: CASRGTGTRDEKLFF.

A few counts support this clonotype. The V call is TRBV7-6, the J call TRBJ1-1, with D perhaps matching TRBD1 (5 bases). The V and J ends lost 5 bases and 1 base respectively, with 8 bases between them. In germline, CDR1 is SGHVS, CDR2 FNYEAQ. The CDR3 is made up of 13 amino acids. The CDR3 nucleotides are TGTGCCAGCAGCCCTAGGGGGAACACTGAAGCTTTCTTT. It translates to CASSPRGNTEAFF.

This clonotype was detected only a few times. V is TRBV5-1 and J is TRBJ1-1, with D possibly matching TRBD1 (5 bases). CDR1 and CDR2 from the germline V gene are SGHRS and YFSETQ. The CDR3 length is 13 residues. The V and J ends lost 2 bases and 2 bases respectively, with 7 bases between them. The CDR3 loop is CASSFQGNTEAFF. The CDR3 DNA reads TGCGCCAGCAGCTTCCAGGGTAACACTGAAGCTTTCTTT. Filled out from reference TRBV5-1 and TRBJ1-1, the complete variable domain reads KAGVTQTPRYLIKTRGQQVTLSCSPISGHRSVSWYQQTPGQGLQFLFEYFSETQRNKGNFPGRFSGRQFSNSRSEMNVSTLELGDSALYLCASSFQGNTEAFFGQGTRLTVV.

The J gene is TRBJ2-1, the V gene TRBV19; D is ambiguous. This CDR3 has 16 amino acids. Trimming stripped 6 bases from V and 0 bases from J, with 15 bases between. Looked up from germline, CDR1 is LNHDA and CDR2 is SQIVND (reference sequence). As DNA, the CDR3 is TGTGCCAGTAGCCCATTCTCAACCTCCTCCTACAATGAGCAGTTCTTC. As protein: CASSPFSTSSYNEQFF.

V and J are TRBV9 and TRBJ2-3; the D gene could be TRBD1 or TRBD2 (5 bases each). V shed 0 bases and J shed 6 bases, with 11 bases lying between them. The CDR3 runs to 14 residues. In germline, CDR1 is SGDLS, CDR2 YYNGEE. The CDR3 here is CASSVGGYADTQYF. The CDR3 coding sequence is TGTGCCAGCAGCGTAGGGGGGTACGCGGATACGCAGTATTTT.

This clonotype was counted only a few times. The chain has TRBV4-1 and TRBJ2-3; maybe TRBD2 (6 bases). The CDR3 has 17 amino acids. Germline V gene sequence: CDR1 MGHRA, CDR2 YSYEKL. The V end was cut by 0 bases, the J end by 2 bases, with 15 bases between. As DNA, the CDR3 is TGCGCCAGCAGCCAAGATCGGGGCGGGGAGACCACAGATACGCAGTATTTT. The encoded protein is CASSQDRGGETTDTQYF.